The TCR beta chain described here comes from a study of blood T cell repertoires in COVID-19. For the study at large: From the United States, Italy and Spain came samples of acute and convalescent COVID-19. The cDNA or gDNA used as material had been derived from T cells, B-cell-depleted T cells, or PBMCs.

In its sample, this clone was seen once. As handled by the study authors: Amplifying reference gene primers gave estimates of nucleated cell counts. The repertoire was sequenced with immunoSEQ multiplex PCR; TCRdb's copy has only in-frame clones and lacks some. From that table come the V and J calls and clone size; the DNA was used to work out D and trimming. The sample holds 100,000 to 150,000 clones; roughly 83% are singletons and the top ten take 1.4%. The length of the CDR3 is 14 residues. Germline V CDR1 and CDR2: LNHDA, SQIVND (reference sequence). The V and J ends lost 7 bases and 7 bases respectively, with 16 bases between them.

Sequenced: peripheral blood. V gene TRBV19 combines with J gene TRBJ1-4; no clear D. The TCR originated in a man between 60 and 75 years old with acute or convalescent COVID-19. CDR3 sequence (DNA): TGTGCCAGTAAGGACGCCCCGGGAGGTGAAAAACTGTTTTTT. Translation gives CASKDAPGGEKLFF.